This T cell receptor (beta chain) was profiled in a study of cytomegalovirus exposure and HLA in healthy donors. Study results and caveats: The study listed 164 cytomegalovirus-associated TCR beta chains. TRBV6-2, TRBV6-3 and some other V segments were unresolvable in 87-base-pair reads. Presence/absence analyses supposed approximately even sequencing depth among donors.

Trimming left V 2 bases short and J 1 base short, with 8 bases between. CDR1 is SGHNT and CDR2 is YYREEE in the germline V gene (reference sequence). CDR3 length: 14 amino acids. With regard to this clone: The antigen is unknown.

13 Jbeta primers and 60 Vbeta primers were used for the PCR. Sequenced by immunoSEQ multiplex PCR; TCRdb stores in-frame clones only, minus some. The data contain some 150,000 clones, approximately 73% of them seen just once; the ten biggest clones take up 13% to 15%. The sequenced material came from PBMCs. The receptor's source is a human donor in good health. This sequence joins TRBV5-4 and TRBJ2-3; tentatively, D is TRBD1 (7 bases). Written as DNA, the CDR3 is TGTGCCAGCAGCTTCAGGGGGGGCACAGATACGCAGTATTTT. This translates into CASSFRGGTDTQYF.